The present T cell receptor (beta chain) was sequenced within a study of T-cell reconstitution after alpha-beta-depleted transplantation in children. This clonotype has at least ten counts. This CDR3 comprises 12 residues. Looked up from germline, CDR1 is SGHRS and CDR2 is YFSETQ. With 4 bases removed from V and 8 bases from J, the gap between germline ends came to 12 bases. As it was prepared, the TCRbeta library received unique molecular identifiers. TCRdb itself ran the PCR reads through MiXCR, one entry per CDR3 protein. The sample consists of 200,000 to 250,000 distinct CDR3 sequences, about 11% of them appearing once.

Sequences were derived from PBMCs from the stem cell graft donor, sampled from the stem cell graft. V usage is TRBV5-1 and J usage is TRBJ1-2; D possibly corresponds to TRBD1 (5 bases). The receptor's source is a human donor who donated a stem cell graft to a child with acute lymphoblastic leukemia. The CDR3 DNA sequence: TGCGCCAGCAGCGAACCGGGGCCGGGCTACACCTTC. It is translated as CASSEPGPGYTF.